This TCR beta chain comes out of a study of T cells in narcolepsy. Repertoires were generated with immunoSEQ multiplex PCR, while TCRdb's copy carries only in-frame clones and drops some. This sample carries about 27,000 clones, 79% of them seen once, and the ten largest clones take 6.6%. Germline CDR1 reads SGHTA; CDR2 reads FQGNSA. This CDR3 spans 16 amino acids. V was clipped by 5 bases and J by 7 bases, with 20 bases between them. This sequence was found in a human donor in good health. The V gene is TRBV7-2, the J gene TRBJ1-4, with TRBD1 as a possible D gene (5 bases). The sequencing sample was made of memory (CD45RA-) CD4+ T cells from blood. The CDR3 here is CASSPYRAGMGEKLFF. The CDR3 DNA follows: TGTGCCAGCAGCCCCTATCGGGCAGGGATGGGTGAAAAACTGTTTTTT. The full variable domain, completed using reference TRBV7-2 and TRBJ1-4, is GAGVSQSPSNKVTEKGKDVELRCDPISGHTALYWYRQSLGQGLEFLIYFQGNSAPDKSGLPSDRFSAERTGGSVSTLTIQRTQQEDSAVYLCASSPYRAGMGEKLFFGSGTQLSVL.